This T cell receptor (beta chain) was found in a study of neoadjuvant nivolumab and ipilimumab in lung cancer (dated by TCRdb to the early 2020s). Regarding the complete study: Intravenous nivolumab was dosed at 3 mg/kg on days 1, 15 and 29, and in the combination arm ipilimumab 1 mg/kg was added on day 1 only. The primary endpoint of the trial was the rate of major pathologic response (MPR) in the intention-to-treat population of each study arm. In the trial, about 44 patients with operable NSCLC were treated, of whom around 23 were randomized to nivolumab monotherapy and around 20 to nivolumab plus ipilimumab. The study compared TCR repertoires in pretherapy (baseline) peripheral blood with TCR repertoires in tumors resected at surgery following neoadjuvant immune checkpoint blockade. Seven patients had matched pretherapy and resected tumor pairs analyzed, with four treated with nivolumab and three with nivolumab plus ipilimumab.

The time point label, read with the paper, signifies: at surgical resection after neoadjuvant nivolumab +/- ipilimumab. The samples were obtained from NEOSTAR, a phase 2 randomized trial that tested neoadjuvant nivolumab or nivolumab plus ipilimumab, followed by surgery, in operable NSCLC. The library was made by the immunoSEQ multiplex PCR assay. The original pipeline was this. Richness and clonality were used to summarize the repertoires, and clones that significantly expanded or contracted between pre- and post-therapy samples were identified. TCRdb stores this immuneACCESS table with in-frame sequences only. Part of the clones is absent; in the studies checked, under half of the shortfall reflects unresolved V genes, and no reason is known for the rest. For V, J and clone size, that table is used; D and trimming come from the DNA. The sample has just under 4,000 clones on record, 79% of them singletons. The ten most abundant clones make up about 5.2% of the sample.

The research as a whole found: There was no significant correlation between TCR clonality and pathologic tumor regression, and just a single major-pathologic-response sample was available for the clonality-regression analysis. TCR sequencing was performed in a small number of samples. From pretherapy to surgery, tumor T-cell richness and clonality went up in three of three dual-therapy tumors, versus only two of four nivolumab-treated tumors. A positive correlation was observed between pretherapy blood TCR richness and richness in tumors resected after neoadjuvant therapy (Spearman R ≈ 0.8). TCR richness and clonality were greater in resected tumors than in tumor-adjacent uninvolved lung, and increases were seen in more dual-therapy-treated tumors.

Notes on this clone: Which antigen it targets is not known. Qualities for individual bases were not recorded, and no much larger clone is one base off.

Reading the germline V gene gives CDR1 SGHTA and CDR2 FQGNSA. The CDR3 runs 13 amino acids, cysteine and phenylalanine included. The DNA shown is the 39-base CDR3, in frame from base 1. Between the V and J ends, shortened by 8 bases and 3 bases respectively, the junction contains 10 bases. The clonotype originates from an adult with non-small cell lung cancer. This sample comprised peripheral blood, obtained after neoadjuvant nivolumab, alone or with ipilimumab, at or shortly before surgery. The chain links TRBV7-2 with TRBJ2-2; the D segment cannot be called with confidence. This receptor carries the CDR3 CASGSPYTGELFF. The DNA sequence reads TGTGCCAGCGGCTCCCCTTACACCGGGGAGCTGTTTTTT.